This T cell receptor beta chain was captured by sequencing in a study of cytomegalovirus exposure and HLA in healthy donors (dated by TCRdb to about 2017). Some background on the complete study: An earlier analysis of several hundred of the donors reported approximately 280 Gb of sequence data and around 120 million unique TCR beta sequences obtained from roughly 170 million T cells. An early release covering roughly 600 HLA-typed donors comprised about 290 gigabases of sequencing data and tens of millions of unique TCR sequences. Of the 398 genotyped donors, over 65% fell in the genetic ancestry cluster associated with self-reported Caucasian donors. The study aimed to test whether cataloging public T cell receptors could reveal signatures of past pathogen exposure. The T cell repertoires of 700 or so subjects were profiled by immunosequencing and related to cytomegalovirus serostatus. Along with the approximately 670-subject first cohort, a separate validation cohort of about 110 different subjects was used. The study combined high-throughput TCR immunosequencing, statistical association of individual TCRs with disease status, and machine learning to predict cytomegalovirus infection status. A later analysis re-examined previously published TCR beta repertoires from roughly 650 donors and added high-resolution HLA genotyping to investigate patterns of TCR occurrence. Rather than using new phenotypic data, the later analysis identified candidate immune exposures from TCR beta sequences and from how often those sequences occurred across donors. An earlier analysis of approximately 580 of the donors used high-throughput TCR beta sequencing to judge whether each TCR beta V gene segment behaved as functional or pseudogenic. Donor age, sex, ethnicity and CMV serostatus were compiled together with the repertoire data. A later genetic analysis used genome-wide SNP genotypes for about 60% of the 666 donors, treating that subset as a discovery cohort. All discovery cohort repertoires had been generated on a single sequencing platform. HLA typing included class I and class II loci at four-digit resolution. The number of donors typed differed by locus, with about 629-630 for A, B, C, DRB1 and DQB1, 522 for DQA1, 606 for DPA1, and over 400 for DPB1. About five DR-DQ haplotypes were treated as single units for association and clustering because of strong linkage in the cohort. On average, over 200,000 unique TCR beta nucleotide sequences were sequenced per donor among some 420 genotyped donors of the cohort, with around 19% of those sequences being non-productive.

Library prep was done by the immunoSEQ multiplex PCR assay. A mixture of 60 forward primers for TCR Vbeta segments and 13 reverse primers for TCR Jbeta segments was used in the multiplex PCR. The CDR3 region of rearranged TCR beta genes was amplified from genomic DNA by a multiplex PCR assay. The Illumina HiSeq System was used to sequence the amplified TCR beta libraries as 87-base-pair reads. The original methods were these. In a later analysis, tens of millions of unique TCR beta chains were counted across the 650 to 750 repertoires, and approximately 11 million of these chains were shared by at least two donors. Raw reads were error-corrected and collapsed into unique sequences with a nearest-neighbor algorithm that merged closely related sequences to remove PCR and sequencing errors. Alignment of CDR3 sequences to IMGT reference sequences was used to assign V, D and J gene segments. For a sequence to be retained, at least a six-nucleotide match to both a V gene segment and a J gene segment was required. A rearrangement counted as productive if the CDR3 had no stop codons and remained in frame with V and J, and every other rearrangement counted as non-productive. Following IMGT convention, CDR3 was defined as the stretch from the second conserved V-encoded cysteine up to the conserved J-encoded phenylalanine. The earlier analysis of 550 to 650 of the donors excluded any sequence lacking an unambiguous match to a single V gene segment. In an earlier analysis of some 590 of the donors, a V segment was called functional when productive rearrangements were above 56.7%, and segregating when the standard deviation between donors exceeded 5%. A statistical classification framework was built to diagnose cytomegalovirus status from the catalog of TCR beta chain sequences. V and J gene assignment, in a later analysis, came from comparing TCR nucleotide sequences with IMGT/GENE-DB human TR gene sequences. A later analysis assigned CDR3 sequences and most-parsimonious VDJ recombination scenarios with the TCRdist pipeline. A later analysis defined each TCR beta chain by its CDR3 amino acid sequence plus V-gene family, and excluded reads lacking a unique V-gene family. In a later analysis, nearly 600 highly shared, low-generation-probability nucleotide sequences were removed to address suspected cross-contamination and a sequencing artifact. In a later analysis, a clonal expansion index for each public chain was calculated from normalized within-repertoire ranks of inferred template counts. In a later analysis, generation probabilities were computed with a VDJ recombination model fitted to out-of-frame rearrangements, and the resulting probabilities were checked against IGoR. In a later analysis, hypergeometric tests were used to score TCR-TCR, TCR-HLA and TCR-CMV co-occurrence, with a repertoire-size bias correction applied to TCR pairs. In a later analysis, false discovery rates were estimated by permuting HLA or CMV assignments 20 times. In a later analysis, co-occurring TCRs were grouped using DBSCAN, with TCRdist sequence similarity added in when clustering inside HLA-allele-positive subsets. Co-occurrence clustering excluded repertoires with fewer than 30,000 or more than 120,000 public chains, plus five with anomalous nucleotide sharing. TCRdb stores this immuneACCESS table with in-frame sequences only. Part of the clones is absent; in the studies checked, under half of the shortfall reflects unresolved V genes, and no reason is known for the rest. Clonal size and the V and J genes are those of that table, whereas D and trimming came from the DNA. The sample includes fewer than 90,000 clones, with 80% to 90% observed a single time. The ten top clones hold 6% to 7.5% of the sample.

To note about this clone: Its antigen is still unknown. The input lacks base qualities; no much larger clone sits a single base away.

The cohort comprised under 700 healthy bone marrow donors. All cohort members were sampled while nominally healthy, although unrecorded immune exposures were likely present. CMV serostatus was recorded as positive for just under 300 and negative for about 55% of the 666 cohort members, whereas no CMV serostatus was recorded for the donor in question. A peripheral blood sample was provided by each donor, and peripheral blood mononuclear cells were used for TCR beta sequencing. Genomic DNA was extracted from the blood cell samples with the Qiagen DNeasy Blood Extraction Kit. The study at large found these results: A further reported finding was that TCR beta sequences accurately predicted the HLA-A and HLA-B alleles for most subjects in the first cohort. Because counts were too low, roughly 16 rarely observed V segments, including chromosome 9 orphons, were excluded from the earlier analysis of 587 of the donors. In a later genetic analysis, a missense DCLRE1C variant was associated with V-gene and J-gene trimming of TCR beta chains, and the association was replicated in an independent cohort. In a later analysis, some 18,000 TCR beta sequences were associated with specific HLA alleles at a false discovery rate of 0.05. Sequencing depth was assumed to be roughly uniform across donors in the presence/absence analyses, though that assumption may not hold. The authors suggested that the approach could potentially be generalized to other disease states and immunological phenotypes. Linkage disequilibrium might explain the correlated functional status among segregating V segments, but an unknown experimental factor could not be ruled out. According to a later analysis, most CMV-associated TCR beta chains appeared to be HLA-restricted, and the HLA associations seemed to be driven largely by CMV exposure. A later genetic analysis reported fewer N-insertions in productive TCRs among donors in an Asian-associated ancestry cluster than the roughly 640-donor mean. Most TCR sequences were observed very rarely across donors, whereas some public TCRs were present in many individuals. Because HLA typing was unavailable for some donors at each locus, only the typed subset was used in association tests. The cohort was sequenced for TCR beta chains only, and without alpha or paired-chain data the features that could be detected were limited. The classifier was reported to diagnose cytomegalovirus status with high specificity and sensitivity in both the original and validation cohorts. In a later analysis, several top co-occurrence clusters were reported to appear linked to parvovirus B19, influenza, CMV and Epstein-Barr virus. The sequencing pipeline was judged likely to have produced a cluster of highly shared sequence variants as a technical artifact. Assigning TCR associations to individual alleles was difficult when HLA alleles, especially DR and DQ, strongly co-occurred. A later analysis found that HLA-associated TCR beta chains were more clonally expanded and had lower generation probabilities than equally common non-associated chains. According to a later analysis, TCR association rates differed among HLA loci, with DRB1 alleles showing the most associated TCRs and HLA-C alleles showing the fewest. A total of about 180 TCR beta chains were listed by the study as associated with cytomegalovirus. In an earlier analysis of over 550 of the donors, most TCR beta V segments were observed in productive rearrangements about 90% or about 30% of the time, broadly matching IMGT annotations. A few of the identified cytomegalovirus-associated TCR beta chains were confirmed in vitro to be specific for cytomegalovirus antigens. For the cohort, immune exposure information was limited to CMV serostatus.

The sample consisted of PBMCs. The clonotype originates from a human donor in good health.

The CDR3 sequence is CASRRRGLVYGYTF. The DNA is as follows: TGTGCCAGCAGGCGCAGGGGGCTGGTCTATGGCTACACCTTC. The V gene is TRBV6-5 and the J gene is TRBJ1-2; 8 central nucleotides agree with TRBD1. Measured from the cysteine to the phenylalanine, the CDR3 is 14 residues long. Only the CDR3 region is kept as DNA, spanning 42 bases read in frame from base 1. CDR1 and CDR2 are read off the germline V gene as MNHEY and SVGAGI. From V the trimming removes 6 bases and from J it removes 4 bases, while the gene matches leave 7 bases of the junction unaccounted for.